This is a list of T cell receptor beta chains from one sample in a study of T cell changes during pregnancy in multiple sclerosis. Method: immunoSEQ multiplex PCR; TCRdb's copy keeps in-frame clones and lacks some. The repertoire holds about 38,000 clones, with about 88% as singletons. The specimen was CD8+ T cells from peripheral blood mononuclear cells, collected in the third trimester of pregnancy. The receptors were sampled from a female donor with multiple sclerosis, enrolled in a pregnancy study. The CDR3 runs from the conserved cysteine through the conserved F or W. Fields, in order: clone size, J gene, D gene, V gene, CDR3 DNA, CDR3 protein. The D gene is left open where the match is weak. Clone size appears in some rows only: once, few, many, or a class for an expanded clone.

clone size: NA
J gene: TRBJ2-3
D gene: TRBD2
V gene: TRBV6-1
CDR3 DNA: TGTGCCAGCAGTGAAGAGGCGGGGGGGCCAGATACGCAGTATTTT
CDR3 protein: CASSEEAGGPDTQYF

clone size: many
J gene: TRBJ1-4
D gene: TRBD1
V gene: TRBV9
CDR3 DNA: TGTGCCAGCAGCCCTTTCTCGACAGGGAGTGAAAAACTGTTTTTT
CDR3 protein: CASSPFSTGSEKLFF

clone size: NA
J gene: TRBJ2-2
D gene: TRBD1
V gene: TRBV19
CDR3 DNA: TGTGCCAGTTCAGACAGGGGGGGTATGGGGGAGCTGTTTTTT
CDR3 protein: CASSDRGGMGELFF

clone size: NA
J gene: TRBJ1-2
D gene: NA
V gene: TRBV5-5
CDR3 DNA: TGTGCCAGCAGCTTGCCTGGTCCGAGCTATGGCTACACCTTC
CDR3 protein: CASSLPGPSYGYTF

clone size: NA
J gene: TRBJ1-1
D gene: NA
V gene: TRBV6-5
CDR3 DNA: TGTGCCAGCAGTTACGGGCTTTCTACCACTGAAGCTTTCTTT
CDR3 protein: CASSYGLSTTEAFF

clone size: NA
J gene: TRBJ2-1
D gene: TRBD2
V gene: TRBV7-9
CDR3 DNA: TGTGCCAGCAGCATCCCGGGACTAGCGGAGAATGAGCAGTTCTTC
CDR3 protein: CASSIPGLAENEQFF

clone size: NA
J gene: TRBJ1-5
D gene: TRBD1
V gene: TRBV7-2
CDR3 DNA: TGTGCCAGCAGCTTAGGATACAGGGGGCAACGCAATCAGCCCCAGCATTTT
CDR3 protein: CASSLGYRGQRNQPQHF

clone size: NA
J gene: TRBJ1-1
D gene: NA
V gene: TRBV27
CDR3 DNA: TGTGCCAGCAGTTTAGGCCGGAACACTGAAGCTTTCTTT
CDR3 protein: CASSLGRNTEAFF

clone size: NA
J gene: TRBJ2-7
D gene: TRBD1
V gene: TRBV27
CDR3 DNA: TGTGCCAGCAGTCTGACAGGGAGCTCCTACGAGCAGTACTTC
CDR3 protein: CASSLTGSSYEQYF

clone size: NA
J gene: TRBJ2-6
D gene: TRBD1
V gene: TRBV4-3
CDR3 DNA: TGCGCCAGCAGCCCAGGACAGGGGAGGCCCGGGGCCAACGTCCTGACTTTC
CDR3 protein: CASSPGQGRPGANVLTF